These T cell receptor beta chains were read from a single sample in a study of vaccination effects on CD4 cells after COVID-19. The antigens for these receptors are not known. Sequencing was performed with immunoSEQ multiplex PCR; in TCRdb, only in-frame clones are kept and a portion is missing. The repertoire includes 50,000 or so clones, 75% to 80% of them detected once, and over 5% sits in the top ten. The input for sequencing was CD4+ T cells from PBMCs cultured with HCoV-OC43 spike peptides, taken before COVID-19 vaccination. Receptor source: a human donor who received a COVID-19 vaccine. The CDR3 runs from the conserved cysteine through the conserved F or W. Fields, in order: clone size, D gene, J gene, V gene, CDR3 protein, CDR3 DNA. The D gene is left open where the match is weak. For some rows the clone size is stated as once, few or many, or as a class when expanded; others skip it.

.	TRBD1	TRBJ2-5	TRBV7-9	CASSLGTGGETQYF	TGTGCCAGCAGCCTAGGGACAGGAGGAGAGACCCAGTACTTC
few	.	TRBJ2-1	TRBV11-2	CASSFGGHNEQFF	TGTGCCAGCAGCTTTGGTGGGCACAATGAGCAGTTCTTC
.	.	TRBJ1-4	TRBV19	CASSIGRRVSNEKLFF	TGTGCCAGTAGTATTGGGAGGAGGGTCTCTAATGAAAAACTGTTTTTT
.	.	TRBJ1-3	TRBV29-1	CSANVNSGNTIYF	TGCAGCGCGAACGTAAACTCTGGAAACACCATATATTTT
.	TRBD1	TRBJ1-5	TRBV15	CATSTGTVRNQPQHF	TGTGCCACCAGCACAGGGACAGTTCGGAATCAGCCCCAGCATTTT
.	.	TRBJ2-1	TRBV28	CASKTPDFEQFF	TGTGCCAGCAAGACACCGGACTTCGAGCAGTTCTTC
.	TRBD1	TRBJ2-5	TRBV2	CASIRDRGPQETQYF	TGTGCCAGCATCCGGGACAGGGGGCCTCAAGAGACCCAGTACTTC
few	.	TRBJ1-3	TRBV4-2	CASSRDTGFGNTIYF	TGTGCCAGCAGCCGGGACACTGGGTTTGGAAACACCATATATTTT
.	.	TRBJ1-5	TRBV20-1	CSASSPTHSNQPQHF	TGCAGTGCTAGTTCCCCGACACATAGCAATCAGCCCCAGCATTTT
.	TRBD2	TRBJ2-1	TRBV5-1	CASSFMGLGPQGSYNEQFF	TGCGCCAGCAGCTTTATGGGACTAGGGCCCCAGGGGTCCTACAATGAGCAGTTCTTC
.	.	TRBJ1-1	TRBV5-1	CASSWGGGANTEAFF	TGCGCCAGCAGCTGGGGAGGAGGGGCGAATACTGAAGCTTTCTTT
.	TRBD2	TRBJ2-3	TRBV5-1	CASSLFFGGADSTDTQYF	TGCGCCAGCAGCTTGTTTTTCGGGGGGGCCGATAGCACAGATACGCAGTATTTT
.	.	TRBJ1-3	TRBV7-2	CASSLVTAGNTIYF	TGTGCCAGCAGCTTAGTGACAGCGGGAAACACCATATATTTT
few	TRBD1	TRBJ2-1	TRBV28	CASSRTGAGNNEQFF	TGTGCCAGCAGCCGGACAGGGGCTGGGAACAATGAGCAGTTCTTC
.	.	TRBJ2-3	TRBV9	CASSETVADTQYF	TGTGCCAGCAGCGAGACTGTCGCAGATACGCAGTATTTT
.	.	TRBJ1-6	TRBV7-2	CASSLGGGGRADSPLHF	TGTGCCAGCAGCTTAGGAGGCGGAGGCAGGGCGGATTCACCCCTCCACTTT
.	.	TRBJ2-6	TRBV10-2	CASSAGGSGANVLTF	TGCGCCAGCAGCGCTGGGGGGTCCGGGGCCAACGTCCTGACTTTC
.	.	TRBJ1-4	TRBV5-6	CASSSILATNEKLFF	TGTGCCAGCAGCTCCATTCTAGCAACTAATGAAAAACTGTTTTTT
.	TRBD2	TRBJ2-3	TRBV7-2	CASSGRAGGYTDTQYF	TGTGCCAGCAGCGGCAGGGCGGGGGGTTACACAGATACGCAGTATTTT
few	TRBD1	TRBJ1-2	TRBV15	CATRRDRGSYGYTF	TGTGCCACCAGACGGGACAGGGGATCCTATGGCTACACCTTC
.	TRBD2	TRBJ2-2	TRBV3-1/TRBV3-2	CASSRGLAGQNTGELFF	TGTGCCAGCAGCCGCGGACTAGCGGGGCAGAACACCGGGGAGCTGTTTTTT
few	.	TRBJ1-1	TRBV23-1	CASSLRQTTEPEAFF	TGCGCCAGCAGTCTTCGGCAGACCACCGAACCTGAAGCTTTCTTT
.	.	TRBJ1-1	TRBV6-1	CASSVQGATEAFF	TGTGCCAGCAGTGTACAGGGAGCGACTGAAGCTTTCTTT
.	.	TRBJ1-4	TRBV20-1	CSASLAGLSKLFF	TGCAGTGCTAGTTTGGCAGGGTTAAGTAAACTGTTTTTT
.	.	TRBJ1-2	TRBV19	CASSIGGEFYGYTF	TGTGCCAGTAGTATCGGGGGAGAATTCTATGGCTACACCTTC
once	TRBD1	TRBJ2-3	TRBV11-2	CASSARTGSTDTQYF	TGTGCCAGCAGCGCCCGGACAGGTAGCACAGATACGCAGTATTTT
.	.	TRBJ2-4	TRBV6-5	CASSSQGLAKNIQYF	TGTGCCAGCAGTTCCCAGGGGCTAGCCAAAAACATTCAGTACTTC
.	.	TRBJ2-3	TRBV5-1	CASSLRTHAQDTQYF	TGCGCCAGCAGCTTGAGAACCCACGCACAAGATACGCAGTATTTT
.	TRBD2	TRBJ2-6	TRBV19	CASSRTSGGRSGANVLTF	TGTGCCAGTAGCAGAACTAGCGGGGGACGCTCTGGGGCCAACGTCCTGACTTTC